Sequencing of this T cell receptor beta chain was carried out in a study of OX40 agonist ivuxolimab in advanced cancers. Overall study: Clinicians treated patients with ivuxolimab, an agonistic anti-OX40 (CD134) antibody.

V was trimmed by 4 bases and J by 6 bases, leaving 11 bases between them. Germline assignment: CDR1 SGDLS and CDR2 YYNGEE. CDR3 length equals 13 residues. TCRdb keeps only in-frame clones here, not all; method: immunoSEQ multiplex PCR. The data hold about 82,000 clones, with roughly 90% observed a single time. With regard to this clone: Its target is not known.

Study results and limitations: Dosing at 0.1 to 3.0 mg/kg was accompanied by clonal expansion of CD4+ and CD8+ blood T cells by week 6.

The genes are TRBV9 and TRBJ1-5; D is possibly TRBD1 (6 bases). The receptor comes from an adult with an advanced solid tumor such as melanoma, head and neck, liver or kidney cancer. The sample was CD4+ or CD8+ T cells sorted from blood, taken in a trial of the OX40 agonist ivuxolimab. The CDR3 loop is CASSTGMGQPQHF. The CDR3 coding sequence is TGTGCCAGCAGCACAGGGATGGGTCAGCCCCAGCATTTT.